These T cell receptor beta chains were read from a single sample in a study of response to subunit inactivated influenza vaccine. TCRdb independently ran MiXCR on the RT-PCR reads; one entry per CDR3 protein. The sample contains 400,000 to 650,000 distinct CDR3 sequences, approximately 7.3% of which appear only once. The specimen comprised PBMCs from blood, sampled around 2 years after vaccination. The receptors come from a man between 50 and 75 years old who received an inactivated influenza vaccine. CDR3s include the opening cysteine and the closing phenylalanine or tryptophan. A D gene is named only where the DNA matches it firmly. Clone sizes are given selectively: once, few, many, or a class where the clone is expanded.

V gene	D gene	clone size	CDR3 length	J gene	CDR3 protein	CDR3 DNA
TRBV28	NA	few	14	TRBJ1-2	CASSLGSGALGYTF	TGTGCCAGCAGTTTGGGGTCGGGGGCGCTTGGCTACACCTTC
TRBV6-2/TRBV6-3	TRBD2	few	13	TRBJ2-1	CASTSGDYNEQFF	TGTGCCTCCACTAGCGGAGACTACAATGAGCAGTTCTTC
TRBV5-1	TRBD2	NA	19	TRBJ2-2	CASSVTTGTSGGNTGELFF	TGCGCCAGCAGCGTAACAACCGGGACTAGCGGGGGGAACACCGGGGAGCTGTTTTTT
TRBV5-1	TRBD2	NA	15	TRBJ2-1	CASSLASGGDREQFF	TGCGCCAGCAGCTTGGCTAGCGGGGGGGACCGTGAGCAGTTCTTC
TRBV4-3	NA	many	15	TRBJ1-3	CASSSQGEPGNTIYF	TGCGCCAGCAGCTCCCAGGGAGAGCCTGGAAACACCATATATTTT
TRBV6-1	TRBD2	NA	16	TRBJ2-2	CASSDLSGRAIWELFF	TGTGCCAGCAGTGACCTTAGCGGGAGGGCTATCTGGGAGCTGTTTTTT
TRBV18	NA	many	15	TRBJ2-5	CASSPETDFRETQYF	TGTGCCAGCTCACCAGAGACAGATTTTCGAGAGACCCAGTACTTC
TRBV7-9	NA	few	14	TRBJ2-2	CASSLIPSHGELFF	TGTGCCAGCAGCTTGATCCCATCCCACGGGGAGCTGTTTTTT
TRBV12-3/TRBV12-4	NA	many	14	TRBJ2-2	CASRLTQNTGELFF	TGTGCCAGCAGGTTGACGCAGAACACCGGGGAGCTGTTTTTT
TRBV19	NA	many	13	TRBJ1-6	CASSRTGNSPLHF	TGTGCCAGTAGCCGGACGGGGAATTCACCCCTCCACTTT
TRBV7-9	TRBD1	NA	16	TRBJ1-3	CASSAQGLLLGNTIYF	TGTGCCAGCAGCGCACAGGGGCTGTTGCTTGGAAACACCATATATTTT
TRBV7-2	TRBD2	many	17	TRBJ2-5	CASSLGTSGSPWETQYF	TGTGCCAGCAGCTTAGGGACTAGCGGGAGTCCGTGGGAGACCCAGTACTTC
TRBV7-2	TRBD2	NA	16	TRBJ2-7	CASSLAGTSGSYEQYF	TGTGCCAGCAGCTTAGCAGGGACTAGCGGGAGTTACGAGCAGTACTTC
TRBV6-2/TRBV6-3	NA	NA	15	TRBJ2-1	CASSYSTGAFNEQFF	TGTGCCAGCAGTTACTCGACGGGAGCTTTCAATGAGCAGTTCTTC
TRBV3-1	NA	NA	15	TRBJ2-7	CASSQDLGSSYEQYF	TGTGCCAGCAGCCAAGATCTGGGCAGCTCCTACGAGCAGTACTTC
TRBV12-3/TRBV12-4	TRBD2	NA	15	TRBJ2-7	CASRTGTTSSYEQYF	TGTGCCAGCAGAACCGGGACTACAAGCTCCTACGAGCAGTACTTC
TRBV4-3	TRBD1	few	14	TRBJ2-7	CASSRDRGGYEQYF	TGCGCCAGCAGCCGAGACAGGGGCGGCTACGAGCAGTACTTC
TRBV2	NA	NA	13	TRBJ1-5	CASTEGVGQPQHF	TGTGCCAGCACCGAAGGGGTGGGTCAGCCCCAGCATTTT
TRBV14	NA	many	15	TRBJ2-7	CASSLGAGSSYEQYF	TGTGCCAGCAGCCTGGGCGCGGGGAGCTCCTACGAGCAGTACTTC
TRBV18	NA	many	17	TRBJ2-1	CASSPPLMRSSYNEQFF	TGTGCCAGCTCACCCCCCTTGATGCGGAGCTCCTACAATGAGCAGTTCTTC
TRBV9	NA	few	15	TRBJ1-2	CASSVGRGPNYGYTF	TGTGCCAGCAGCGTAGGGCGGGGCCCTAACTATGGCTACACCTTC
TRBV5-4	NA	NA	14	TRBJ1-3	CASSLLDSGNTIYF	TGTGCCAGCAGCTTGTTGGATTCTGGAAACACCATATATTTT
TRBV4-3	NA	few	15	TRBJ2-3	CASSPSRLSGDTQYF	TGCGCCAGCAGCCCATCCCGGCTCTCGGGGGATACGCAGTATTTT
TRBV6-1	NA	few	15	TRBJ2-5	CASSARTVFQETQYF	TGTGCCAGCAGTGCCAGGACCGTATTCCAAGAGACCCAGTACTTC